This TCR beta chain was found in a study of shared clonotypes between healthy human individuals (dated by TCRdb to about 2020). Notes on the research overall: The cohort included a few men and a couple of women between 18 and 49 years of age. To increase sequencing depth and limit assay-specific biases, different laboratories used diverse techniques to prepare libraries and sequence TCR repertoires. Leukapheresis yielded between about 0.85 and 9 billion PBMCs per donor. The study deeply sequenced blood TCR repertoires of roughly five healthy adults to estimate repertoire size and the extent of clonotype sharing between individuals. Per donor, three plates each were used for CD4 naive and CD4 memory, two for CD8 naive, and one for CD8 memory.

For the CD8 naive samples, CD45RO-negative cells were positively selected for CCR7, yielding a CD45RA+CCR7+ population from which TemRA cells were excluded. Healthy HIV-negative adults with no recently reported acute infections or vaccinations were included as donors. All donors were Caucasian adults living in Nashville, Tennessee, USA. Blood was obtained by leukapheresis, after which PBMCs were separated by Ficoll-Histopaque density gradient centrifugation and cryopreserved in liquid nitrogen vapor phase. Analytical flow cytometry was used to check the purity and quantity of each magnetically sorted T cell population. Each sorted fraction had its genomic DNA isolated and then quantified by UV absorbance on a Nanodrop 2000c. Using the deep immunoSEQ assay, multiplex PCR amplified TCR CDR3 regions from genomic DNA. Extracted genomic DNA from each cell subset was spread evenly across all wells of several immunoSEQ 96-well plates, with each plate serving as a replicate. Each replicate PCR for sorted subsets received 150 to 250 ng genomic DNA, equal to some 32,000 T cell genomes. The purified libraries were quantified using a Qubit 3.0 fluorometer, sized with a Bioanalyzer 2100, and then quantified again using the KAPA Library Quantification kit. A separate single-read 150-cycle Illumina NextSeq 550 flow cell was used to sequence each immunoSEQ 96-well plate. As for how the authors treated the data: Because the immunoSEQ output included only junctional sequences and no quality scores, the filtering could not be the same as the filtering used for full-length reads. To assign V/J genes and CDR3, sequences were annotated against IMGT germline references using PyIR, a Python wrapper for IgBLAST v1.9. Reads were filtered out if the reads had weak V/J assignments (E-value above 1e-6), no CDR3, stop codons, out-of-frame junctions, or ambiguous translated residues. V3J clonotypes were defined as sequences sharing the same inferred V gene, J gene, and CDR3 amino acid sequence. To compute the percentage overlap between repertoires, the number of shared unique clonotypes was divided by the size of the smaller repertoire. RTK rarefaction, the Chao1 estimator, and Recon v2.1 estimates of unobserved clonotypes were used to assess repertoire richness. Generation probabilities were computed with OLGA for all TCRbeta clonotypes obtained by the gDNA method from four donors. Drawn from immuneACCESS, this table holds only the in-frame rearrangements with V and J called that TCRdb kept. Clones are partly lost; checked studies trace under half to an unresolved V gene and leave the rest unexplained. D and trimming come from the DNA, and the V and J calls and clone size come from that table. A total of about 580,000 clones appear in this sample, roughly 98% of them only once. The ten largest clones add up to approximately 0.3% of the sample.

The sample holds one count of this clone. Its antigen is currently not known. No much larger clonotype is one base removed from it; base qualities were not supplied. The full study reports these points: Rarefaction of sorted-subset datasets indicated incomplete sequencing despite the large sequencing depth. Compared with non-shared clonotypes, clonotypes shared by all four sorted-subset donors had higher generation probabilities. Pairwise subsampling led to the expectation that sequencing depth would affect the degree of clonotype sharing among donors. Because the study included a small number of donors, the genetic and exposure-history diversity represented was limited. Across a few donors, around 5.4% of naive CD4, around 3.3% of naive CD8, under 2.5% of memory CD4, and roughly 0.4% of memory CD8 clonotypes were shared. Only blood was sampled, and tissue TCR repertoires likely differ from those in blood. Naive subsets generally had larger estimated clonotype richness than memory subsets did.

Cut back by 2 bases and 5 bases, the V and J ends lie 10 bases apart. The CDR3 measures 13 amino acids from cysteine to phenylalanine. Only the CDR3 DNA stays, 39 bases, in frame from base 1. The germline V gene sets CDR1 to SGHTA and CDR2 to FQGNSA. The receptor was derived from a man aged 30 to 39 in good health. The sequence joins TRBV7-2 to TRBJ2-7; TRBD1 could be the D gene, as 6 bases match. The sequenced sample was naive CD8+ T cells sorted from blood. The intended sense of this specimen's cell subset or site label: CD45RA+CCR7+. CDR3 region: CASSLNNRDEQYF. In nucleotides, the sequence is TGTGCCAGCAGCTTAAATAACAGGGACGAGCAGTACTTC. Reference TRBV7-2 and TRBJ2-7 genes cover what lies past the CDR3, so the full variable domain is GAGVSQSPSNKVTEKGKDVELRCDPISGHTALYWYRQSLGQGLEFLIYFQGNSAPDKSGLPSDRFSAERTGGSVSTLTIQRTQQEDSAVYLCASSLNNRDEQYFGPGTRLTVT.